This T cell receptor beta chain was documented in a study of cytomegalovirus exposure and HLA in healthy donors. Sequencing was performed with immunoSEQ multiplex PCR; in TCRdb, only in-frame clones are kept and a portion is missing. This repertoire shows 150,000 to 170,000 clones, 86% found once; its top ten account for about 20%. Looked up from germline, CDR1 is MNHEY and CDR2 is SVGAGI. The CDR3 totals 13 residues. V was clipped by 8 bases and J by 1 base, with 11 bases between them. The V and J genes are TRBV6-5 and TRBJ1-1; perhaps TRBD1 as D (5 bases). The sequence derives from a man between 18 and 35 years old in good health and CMV-seropositive. Sequencing used PBMCs. CDR3 nucleotide sequence: TGTGCCAGCCGGCGGGGCCCGAACACTGAAGCTTTCTTT. Residues: CASRRGPNTEAFF.